One sample yielded the 20 T cell receptor beta chains listed below, sequenced in a study of human T cells and chemical hapten exposure. TCRdb fed the RACE reads into MiXCR, producing one record per CDR3 protein. The profile shows around 45,000 distinct CDR3 sequences, about 4.1% of them singletons. Indicated time point: healthy volunteer bleed at 2 weeks. Unseparated into fractions, whole blood served as the source from which total RNA was extracted. Source material: whole blood. All receptors come from a human donor in good health. Some clones in this sample may be carry-over from other donors' samples.

This clonotype occurred many times. The chain is built from TRBV28 and TRBJ1-5; no reliable D call. Trimming stripped 2 bases from V and 4 bases from J, with 9 bases between. There are 14 residues in the CDR3. Germline assignment: CDR1 MDHEN and CDR2 SYDVKM. CDR3 region: CASSLMPDNQPQHF. CDR3 coding DNA: TGTGCCAGCAGTTTAATGCCAGATAATCAGCCCCAGCATTTT.

This clonotype was observed many times. The chain is built from TRBV5-1 and TRBJ1-1; possible D gene TRBD1, 6 bases. Germline V gene data show CDR1 as SGHRS and CDR2 as YFSETQ. CDR3 length: 14 residues. The V gene lost 4 bases and the J gene lost 2 bases, with 12 bases spanning the gap. CDR3 in DNA: TGCGCCAGCAGCAAGGGACAACTAAACACTGAAGCTTTCTTT. Translated, it gives CASSKGQLNTEAFF.

This clonotype has a count of ten or more. V is TRBV2 and J is TRBJ2-1, with 15 positions matching TRBD2. The germline V gene encodes CDR1 SNHLY and CDR2 FYNNEI. Unmatched junction bases numbered 9, after V lost 6 bases and J lost 6 bases. CDR3 length equals 17 residues. The CDR3 coding sequence is TGTGCCAGCAGCCGGACTAGCGGGAGGGCCCTGAGCAATGAGCAGTTCTTC. Translated, it gives CASSRTSGRALSNEQFF.

Many counts were recorded for this clonotype. This chain links TRBV7-2 with TRBJ2-3, with TRBD1 matching over 8 bases. Trimming cost V 2 bases and J 3 bases; bases outside gene matches: 4. The CDR3 spans 15 residues. Germline CDR1 reads SGHTA; CDR2 reads FQGNSA. The CDR3 reads CASSLRGQVTDTQYF. The CDR3 bases are TGTGCCAGCAGCTTACGGGGACAGGTTACAGATACGCAGTATTTT.

This clonotype was recorded many times. The chain carries TRBV29-1 and TRBJ1-5; D is unclear. This CDR3 has 13 amino acids. Between the trimmed V and J ends, which lost 4 bases and 3 bases, there was a span of 10 bases. The germline V gene encodes CDR1 SQVTM and CDR2 ANQGSEA. CDR3 sequence reads: CSVAGRTNQPQHF. As DNA, the CDR3 is TGCAGCGTTGCCGGGCGTACCAATCAGCCCCAGCATTTT. The full variable domain, completed using reference TRBV29-1 and TRBJ1-5, is SAVISQKPSRDICQRGTSLTIQCQVDSQVTMMFWYRQQPGQSLTLIATANQGSEATYESGFVIDKFPISRPNLTFSTLTVSNMSPEDSSIYLCSVAGRTNQPQHFGDGTRLSIL.

This clonotype was observed a few times. The chain uses TRBV6-2 or TRBV6-3 and TRBJ2-5, with D perhaps matching TRBD2 (6 bases). The ends were cut back, 2 bases at V and 4 bases at J, with 11 bases in the middle. Germline lookup yields CDR1 MNHEY and CDR2 SVGEGT. The CDR3 sequence is 14 residues long. CDR3 protein: CASSYNSGVETQYF. The CDR3 bases are TGTGCCAGCAGTTACAATTCGGGAGTAGAGACCCAGTACTTC.

This clonotype occurred many times. V is TRBV12-3 or TRBV12-4 and J is TRBJ2-1; D gene uncertain. The V and J ends lost 3 bases and 5 bases respectively, with 11 bases between them. This CDR3 is 14 amino acids long. The CDR3 bases are TGTGCCAGCAGTTTTCCCGGCCGGGACAATGAGCAGTTCTTC. Protein sequence: CASSFPGRDNEQFF.

This clonotype was seen repeatedly, ten times or more. V usage is TRBV28 and J usage is TRBJ1-2; D uncertain. Trimming took off 6 bases at V and 0 bases at J, with 26 bases between the two ends. The CDR3 has 19 residues. CDR1 is MDHEN and CDR2 is SYDVKM in the germline V gene. The CDR3 here is CASSRRLRPSGEANYGYTF. CDR3 sequence (DNA): TGTGCCAGCAGCCGCCGTTTAAGACCTAGCGGAGAAGCTAACTATGGCTACACCTTC.

This clonotype showed up just a few times. The chain joins TRBV28 to TRBJ2-3; TRBD2 agrees at 10 bases. The CDR3 extends over 13 amino acids. The V gene end was trimmed by 8 bases and the J gene end by 4 bases; junction bases not matched to a gene: 3. Looked up from germline, CDR1 is MDHEN and CDR2 is SYDVKM. The CDR3 spells CASRTSGADTQYF. CDR3 sequence (DNA): TGTGCCAGCCGGACTAGCGGAGCAGATACGCAGTATTTT.

A few counts support this clonotype. The chain is built from TRBV18 and TRBJ1-1; maybe TRBD1 (6 bases). The CDR3 has 16 amino acids. Trimming took 3 bases from V and 4 from J, leaving 18 bases between them. CDR1 is KGHSH and CDR2 is LQKENI in the germline V gene. The CDR3, as DNA: TGTGCCAGCTCACCCGGGGGGGGGGCTGGAGGCACTGAAGCTTTCTTT. As protein: CASSPGGGAGGTEAFF.

At least ten counts were recorded for this clonotype. V and J are TRBV11-1 and TRBJ2-2; TRBD1 matches 8 bases. This CDR3 comprises 15 residues. The germline V gene has CDR1 SGHAT and CDR2 FQDESV (reference sequence). V gave up 1 base and J gave up 4 bases; unmatched junction bases: 2. The CDR3 bases are TGTGCCAGCAGCTTAGTGACAGGGGTCACCGGGGAGCTGTTTTTT. Amino acids: CASSLVTGVTGELFF.

This clonotype was found once. A much larger clone is a single base away; this may be a read error. The J gene is TRBJ2-1, the V gene TRBV27; 10 positions agree with TRBD1. The CDR3 contains 18 residues. The germline gives CDR1 MNHEY, CDR2 SMNVEV (reference sequence). V lost 9 bases and J lost 5; bases outside the gene matches: 19. The CDR3 nucleotides read TGTGCCAGAGGAGAGCTCTTTTACCGGGACAGGGGTCACAATGAGCAGTTCTTC. It encodes CARGELFYRDRGHNEQFF.

V is TRBV28 and J is TRBJ1-5; TRBD1 is a possible D gene (5 bases). The ends were cut back, 7 bases at V and 4 bases at J, with 11 bases in the middle. The germline V gene has CDR1 MDHEN and CDR2 SYDVKM. The CDR3 loop spans 13 amino acids. This CDR3 reads CASTRDLNQPQHF. In DNA form, the CDR3 reads TGTGCCAGCACCAGGGACTTGAATCAGCCCCAGCATTTT.

The table lists this clonotype with a few counts. J is TRBJ2-1 and V is TRBV12-5; D possibly matches TRBD1 or TRBD2 (5 bases each). Trimming left V 0 bases short and J 7 bases short, with 16 bases between. Germline assignment: CDR1 LGHNT and CDR2 FRNRAP. CDR3 length: 16 residues. The CDR3 here is CASGLVLGPEGNEQFF. CDR3 coding DNA: TGTGCTAGTGGTTTGGTACTCGGCCCCGAGGGGAATGAGCAGTTCTTC.

This chain uses TRBV25-1 with TRBJ1-5; D call uncertain. The CDR3 runs 15 residues. V lost 3 bases and J lost 2, with 11 bases in between. CDR1 and CDR2 from the germline V gene are MGHDK and SYGVNS. CDR3 loop: CASSESRGGNQPQHF. In DNA, the CDR3 is TGTGCCAGCAGTGAGTCACGCGGGGGCAATCAGCCCCAGCATTTT.

About this clonotype: This could be a read error, since a much larger clone is one nucleotide away. Lacking the conserved final phenylalanine or tryptophan, this CDR3 likely reflects a read error. The DNA of the CDR3 is TGTGCCAGCAGGCCCACACAGGGGCCGCTAAACTATGGCTACACCTTA. It is translated as CASRPTQGPLNYGYTL. The chain couples TRBV6-5 to TRBJ1-2; 7 positions agree with TRBD1. V dropped 6 bases and J dropped 2; count of bases not matched to a gene: 12. The CDR3 covers 16 residues. Looked up from germline, CDR1 is MNHEY and CDR2 is SVGAGI.

This clonotype was detected many times. This chain joins TRBV6-1 and TRBJ2-7; 9 nucleotides agree with TRBD1. Trimming removed 1 base from V and 4 bases from J; junction bases left unmatched: 14. This CDR3 comprises 18 residues. Germline CDR1 MNHNS, CDR2 SASEGT. CDR3 sequence (DNA): TGTGCCAGCAGTGAAGGAGGATGGCCCGGGACAGGGACTTACGAGCAGTACTTC. It is translated as CASSEGGWPGTGTYEQYF.

In its sample, this clonotype was seen many times. J is TRBJ1-1 and V is TRBV21-1. TRBV21-1 is shown as a pseudogene. This CDR3 region has 11 residues. As DNA, the CDR3 is TGTGCCAGCGATCTAGGAACTGAAGCTTTCTTT. Amino acids: CASDLGTEAFF.

This clonotype has at least ten counts. This chain's CDR3 is CAWSVPGEKLFF. The CDR3 bases are TGTGCCTGGAGTGTTCCCGGCGAAAAACTGTTTTTT. The chain couples TRBV30 to TRBJ1-4, with D hard to call. The germline V and J ends were trimmed by 0 bases and 8 bases, with 7 bases remaining between them. This CDR3 is 12 amino acids long. CDR1 and CDR2 (germline): GTSNPN, SVGIG (reference sequence).

This clonotype was picked up many times. The chain couples TRBV14 to TRBJ2-3; D is unresolved. The CDR3 is 13 amino acids. Between the trimmed V and J ends, which lost 1 base and 8 bases, there was a span of 10 bases. Germline-derived CDR1 and CDR2 are SGHDN and FVKESK. CDR3 DNA sequence: TGTGCCAGCAGCCAAGCCGAATTGTCTACGCAGTATTTT. Translation: CASSQAELSTQYF.